The source of this T cell receptor beta chain is a study of CD8+ T cells in alopecia areata. This clone has a handful of counts. As the sequencing template, cDNA was produced by extracting RNA and reverse transcribing it. Sequenced by immunoSEQ multiplex PCR; TCRdb stores in-frame clones only, minus some. The table lists about 160,000 clones, roughly 50% of them singletons. In germline, CDR1 is MNHEY, CDR2 SMNVEV (reference sequence). The CDR3 runs to 14 residues. The ends were cut back, 3 bases at V and 4 bases at J, with 10 bases in the middle. The sample was CD4+ T cells sorted from blood. The rearrangement links TRBV27 to TRBJ1-3, with D perhaps TRBD1 (6 bases). This receptor was identified in a human donor with alopecia areata. The CDR3, as DNA: TGTGCCAGCAGTTTCGGGGGGCCCGGAAACACCATATATTTT. Translating it yields CASSFGGPGNTIYF.